The 5 T cell receptor beta chains given below trace back to one sample, sequenced in a study of OX40 agonist ivuxolimab in advanced cancers. TCRdb keeps only in-frame clones here, not all; method: immunoSEQ multiplex PCR. The top ten clones hold 0.5% to 0.75% of a sample with 60,000 to 65,000 clones, 92% of them seen once. The source was CD4+ or CD8+ T cells sorted from blood, collected in a trial of the OX40 agonist ivuxolimab. The receptor source for this set is an adult with an advanced solid tumor such as melanoma, head and neck, liver or kidney cancer.

This chain uses TRBV7-6 with TRBJ2-2; D might be TRBD1 (5 bases). The germline V gene has CDR1 SGHVS and CDR2 FNYEAQ. Deletions cut 4 bases from V and 1 base from J, with 7 bases between. The CDR3 contains 14 residues. The CDR3 loop is CASSSQGNTGELFF. In nucleotides, the CDR3 is TGTGCCAGCAGCTCTCAGGGGAACACCGGGGAGCTGTTTTTT.

CDR3 in DNA: TGTGCCAGCAGTTCCTACAGGGGGGACTCCTTAGGACAGCCCCAGCATTTT. Translation gives CASSSYRGDSLGQPQHF. This sequence joins TRBV28 and TRBJ1-5; 8 nucleotides align to TRBD1. CDR3 length: 17 amino acids. V shed 4 bases and J 7 bases; nucleotides not matched to a gene: 15. Germline assignment: CDR1 MDHEN and CDR2 SYDVKM.

This rearrangement joins TRBV6-5 to TRBJ1-2; 7 nucleotides line up with TRBD1. V shed 2 bases and J 1 base; nucleotides not matched to a gene: 7. This CDR3 has 16 amino acids. Germline V gene data show CDR1 as MNHEY and CDR2 as SVGAGI. The CDR3: CASSYLVAGGNYGYTF. The CDR3 DNA reads as TGTGCCAGCAGTTACCTAGTGGCAGGGGGTAACTATGGCTACACCTTC.

The gene calls are TRBV6-5 and TRBJ1-5; D perhaps matches TRBD1 (6 bases). Trimming removed 10 bases from V and 7 bases from J, with 17 bases in between. The germline gives CDR1 MNHEY, CDR2 SVGAGI. The CDR3 length is 13 residues. Here the CDR3 DNA reads TGTGCCATCGCCGACAGGTCCGGGCAGCCCCAGCATTTT. Encoded protein: CAIADRSGQPQHF.

The chain employs TRBV10-1 and TRBJ2-7, with D tentatively TRBD2 (5 bases). The CDR3 runs 15 residues. Trimming stripped 0 bases from V and 7 bases from J, with 16 bases between. Germline CDR1 is WNHNN and CDR2 is SYGVQD (reference sequence). This chain's CDR3 is CASSESISGIGEQYF. Here the CDR3 DNA reads TGCGCCAGCAGTGAGTCGATAAGCGGAATAGGGGAGCAGTACTTC.